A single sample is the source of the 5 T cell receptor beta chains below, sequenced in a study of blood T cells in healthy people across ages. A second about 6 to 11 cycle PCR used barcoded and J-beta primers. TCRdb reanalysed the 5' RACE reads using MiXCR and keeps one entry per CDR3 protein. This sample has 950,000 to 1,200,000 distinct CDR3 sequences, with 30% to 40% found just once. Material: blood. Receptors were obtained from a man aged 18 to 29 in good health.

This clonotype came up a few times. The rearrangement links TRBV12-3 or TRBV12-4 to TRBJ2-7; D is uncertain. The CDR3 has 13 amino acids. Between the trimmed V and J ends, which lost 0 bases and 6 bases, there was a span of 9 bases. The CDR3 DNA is TGTGCCAGCAGTTTAGCGCTGACAAGCGAGCAGTACTTC. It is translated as CASSLALTSEQYF.

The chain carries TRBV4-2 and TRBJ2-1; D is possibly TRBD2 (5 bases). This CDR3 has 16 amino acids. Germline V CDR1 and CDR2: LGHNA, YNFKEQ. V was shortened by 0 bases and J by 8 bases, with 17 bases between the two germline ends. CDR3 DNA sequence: TGTGCCAGCAGCCAAGAATCCGGAGGCGGTTACCATGAGCAGTTCTTC. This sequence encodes CASSQESGGGYHEQFF.

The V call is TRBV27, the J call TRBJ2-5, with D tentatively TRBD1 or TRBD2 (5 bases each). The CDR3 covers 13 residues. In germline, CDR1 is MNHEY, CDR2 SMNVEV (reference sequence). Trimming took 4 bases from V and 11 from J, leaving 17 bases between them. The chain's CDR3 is CASSWDGYNEQYF. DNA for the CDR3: TGTGCCAGCAGTTGGGACGGTTACAATGAGCAGTACTTC.

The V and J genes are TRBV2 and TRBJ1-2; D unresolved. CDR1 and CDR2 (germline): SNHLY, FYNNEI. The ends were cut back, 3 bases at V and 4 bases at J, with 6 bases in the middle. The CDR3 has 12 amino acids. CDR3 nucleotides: TGTGCCAGCAGTGAGGAAGGCTATGGCTACACCTTC. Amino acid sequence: CASSEEGYGYTF.

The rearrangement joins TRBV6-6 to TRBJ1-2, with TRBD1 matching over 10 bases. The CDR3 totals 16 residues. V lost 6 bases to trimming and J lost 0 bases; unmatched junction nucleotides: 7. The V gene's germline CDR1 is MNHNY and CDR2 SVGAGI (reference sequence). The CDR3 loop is CASSTGTGVSNYGYTF. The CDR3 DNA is TGTGCCAGCAGCACCGGGACAGGGGTTTCTAACTATGGCTACACCTTC.